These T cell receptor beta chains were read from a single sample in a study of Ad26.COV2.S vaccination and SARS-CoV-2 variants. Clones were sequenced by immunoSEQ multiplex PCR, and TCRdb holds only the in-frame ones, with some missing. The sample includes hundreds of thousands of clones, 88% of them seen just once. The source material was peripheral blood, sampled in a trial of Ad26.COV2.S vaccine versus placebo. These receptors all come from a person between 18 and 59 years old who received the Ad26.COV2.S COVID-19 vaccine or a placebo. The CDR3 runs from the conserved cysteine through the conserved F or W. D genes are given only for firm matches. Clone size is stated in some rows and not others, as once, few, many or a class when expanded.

CDR3: CASSEAPGYYEQYF
DNA: TGTGCCAGCAGCGAGGCTCCGGGATACTACGAGCAGTACTTC
J: TRBJ2-7
size: .
V: TRBV21-1
D: .

CDR3: CASSSWRAVNEQFF
DNA: TGTGCCAGCAGCTCCTGGAGGGCCGTCAATGAGCAGTTCTTC
J: TRBJ2-1
size: .
V: TRBV5-4
D: .

CDR3: CASSSDRGVNIQYF
DNA: TGTGCCAGCAGCTCGGACAGGGGTGTAAACATTCAGTACTTC
J: TRBJ2-4
size: .
V: TRBV7-2
D: TRBD1

CDR3: CASLSTLENSPLHF
DNA: TGTGCCAGCCTTTCAACGTTAGAGAATTCACCCCTCCACTTT
J: TRBJ1-6
size: .
V: TRBV6-6
D: .

CDR3: CASSQVTSRNTEAFF
DNA: TGTGCCAGCAGCCAAGTTACGTCGAGGAACACTGAAGCTTTCTTT
J: TRBJ1-1
size: .
V: TRBV16
D: .

CDR3: CASRRGQHYGYTF
DNA: TGCGCCAGCAGACGAGGACAGCATTATGGCTACACCTTC
J: TRBJ1-2
size: .
V: TRBV5-1
D: .

CDR3: CASTRTEKETQYF
DNA: TGTGCCAGCACCCGGACAGAGAAAGAGACCCAGTACTTC
J: TRBJ2-5
size: .
V: TRBV7-2
D: .

CDR3: CASRRTYEQYF
DNA: TGTGCCAGCAGACGAACCTACGAGCAGTACTTC
J: TRBJ2-7
size: .
V: TRBV6-5
D: .

CDR3: CASSPGGTGVYEQYF
DNA: TGTGCCAGCTCACCGGGGGGGACAGGGGTCTACGAGCAGTACTTC
J: TRBJ2-7
size: .
V: TRBV18
D: TRBD1

CDR3: CASSQDPWRAFF
DNA: TGTGCCAGCAGTCAGGACCCCTGGAGGGCTTTCTTT
J: TRBJ1-1
size: .
V: TRBV6-2/TRBV6-3
D: .

CDR3: CASSLAGVGETQYF
DNA: TGTGCCAGCAGCTTAGCCGGGGTTGGGGAGACCCAGTACTTC
J: TRBJ2-5
size: once
V: TRBV7-2
D: .

CDR3: CAWVSIGGNTIYF
DNA: TGTGCCTGGGTTTCAATCGGTGGAAACACCATATATTTT
J: TRBJ1-3
size: .
V: TRBV30
D: .

CDR3: CASSSTQNTEAFF
DNA: TGTGCCAGCAGCTCTACACAGAACACTGAAGCTTTCTTT
J: TRBJ1-1
size: .
V: TRBV7-3
D: .

CDR3: CAWTGGSNQPQHF
DNA: TGTGCCTGGACAGGGGGTAGCAATCAGCCCCAGCATTTT
J: TRBJ1-5
size: .
V: TRBV30
D: TRBD1

CDR3: CAISEKYRGEVNTEAFF
DNA: TGTGCCATCAGTGAAAAATACAGGGGGGAGGTGAACACTGAAGCTTTCTTT
J: TRBJ1-1
size: .
V: TRBV10-3
D: TRBD1

CDR3: CASSYRGQGGYTF
DNA: TGTGCCAGCAGCTACAGGGGGCAGGGAGGCTACACCTTC
J: TRBJ1-2
size: .
V: TRBV7-3
D: TRBD1

CDR3: CATSRHSSTGGGTDTQYF
DNA: TGTGCCACCAGCAGACACTCCTCGACAGGGGGAGGGACAGATACGCAGTATTTT
J: TRBJ2-3
size: once
V: TRBV15
D: TRBD1